These 19 T cell receptor beta chains were all obtained from the same sample, sequenced in a study of blood T cell repertoires in COVID-19. TCRdb's copy holds only in-frame clones and misses some; the assay was immunoSEQ multiplex PCR. The sample lists roughly 500,000 clones; around 89% were seen once. Sequenced sample: PBMCs or T cells enriched from blood (not recorded which). Every receptor here comes from a woman aged 40 to 50 who had recovered from COVID-19.

The chain carries TRBV9 and TRBJ1-4, with TRBD1 as a possible D gene (5 bases). This CDR3 spans 15 amino acids. V lost 8 bases, J lost 1 base, and 15 bases lay in between. From germline, CDR1 is SGDLS and CDR2 YYNGEE. The CDR3 protein is CARPPWGGTNEKLFF. DNA for the CDR3: TGTGCCAGACCCCCGTGGGGGGGAACTAATGAAAAACTGTTTTTT.

The gene calls are TRBV6-6 and TRBJ1-5; D is uncertain. The germline gives CDR1 MNHNY, CDR2 SVGAGI (reference sequence). This CDR3 is 16 amino acids long. Trimming cost V 2 bases and J 0 bases, with 11 bases left between them. CDR3 DNA: TGTGCCAGCAGTTACCGCGCGGGATTTAGCAATCAGCCCCAGCATTTT. Translating gives CASSYRAGFSNQPQHF.

The chain employs TRBV7-9 and TRBJ2-5, with TRBD2 matching 9 bases. Germline CDR1 is SEHNR and CDR2 is FQNEAQ (reference sequence). The CDR3 length is 15 residues. V gave up 0 bases and J gave up 3 bases; unmatched junction bases: 2. CDR3 DNA: TGTGCCAGCAGCTTAGCTAGCGGGAGAGAAGAGACCCAGTACTTC. Translated: CASSLASGREETQYF.

The chain recombines TRBV10-1 with TRBJ2-5; no definite D call. V was clipped by 0 bases and J by 2 bases, with 7 bases between them. The CDR3 spans 14 residues. Germline lookup yields CDR1 WNHNN and CDR2 SYGVQD (reference sequence). This CDR3 is CASSESKQQETQYF. CDR3 DNA: TGCGCCAGCAGTGAGTCAAAACAGCAAGAGACCCAGTACTTC.

This clone was seen only a few times. The genes are TRBV19 and TRBJ2-7; 12 bases match TRBD1. The CDR3 loop spans 15 amino acids. J lost 5 bases, V lost 4 bases, and 6 bases had no gene match. Germline CDR1 is LNHDA and CDR2 is SQIVND (reference sequence). This CDR3 is CASSNFRDRGHEQYF. Written as DNA, the CDR3 is TGTGCCAGTAGTAATTTTCGGGACAGGGGGCACGAGCAGTACTTC.

V gene TRBV14 combines with J gene TRBJ2-5; TRBD1 matches 12 bases. Germline V gene lookup returns CDR1 SGHDN and CDR2 FVKESK. The junction had 17 bases not matched to a gene; V was cut back by 2 bases and J by 10 bases. There are 18 residues in the CDR3. Here the CDR3 reads CASSQLTLGTGGGTYQYF. In DNA, the CDR3 is TGTGCCAGCAGCCAACTAACCCTAGGGACAGGGGGCGGCACGTACCAGTACTTC.

This rearrangement joins TRBV6-6 to TRBJ2-2, with 11 bases that match TRBD2. There are 15 residues in the CDR3. Germline V lookup: CDR1 MNHNY, CDR2 SVGAGI (reference sequence). The J segment lost 5 bases and the V segment lost 8 bases, leaving 7 bases of the junction unmatched. In DNA form, the CDR3 reads TGTGCCAGCGTAGCGGGAGGGCCGAGGACCGGGGAGCTGTTTTTT. This gives the protein CASVAGGPRTGELFF.

V usage is TRBV12-5 and J usage is TRBJ2-1; D may be TRBD2 (6 bases). Trimming shortened V by 0 bases and J by 3 bases, and 12 bases separated the two germline ends. The CDR3 consists of 16 residues. Germline CDR1 is LGHNT and CDR2 is FRNRAP. DNA for the CDR3: TGTGCTAGTGGTTTGGTACGGCTAGCGAACTACAATGAGCAGTTCTTC. This gives the protein CASGLVRLANYNEQFF. The full variable domain, its missing parts supplied by reference TRBV12-5 and TRBJ2-1, is DARVTQTPRHKVTEMGQEVTMRCQPILGHNTVFWYRQTMMQGLELLAYFRNRAPLDDSGMPKDRFSAEMPDATLATLKIQPSEPRDSAVYFCASGLVRLANYNEQFFGPGTRLTVL.

The chain employs TRBV4-3 and TRBJ2-2, with 7 nucleotides matching TRBD2. This CDR3 has 16 residues. CDR1 and CDR2 from the germline V gene are LGHNA and YSLEER. Germline trimming cut 4 bases from V and 4 bases from J; bases unmatched to any gene: 9. In DNA, the CDR3 is TGCGCCAGCAGCCGGGCGGGAGAGGTGTTCACCGGGGAGCTGTTTTTT. Its protein is CASSRAGEVFTGELFF.

This sequence joins TRBV11-2 and TRBJ1-2; D is perhaps TRBD1 (5 bases). This CDR3 has 17 residues. Trimming pared 6 bases from V and 4 bases from J, leaving 24 bases between. Per germline, CDR1 SGHAT and CDR2 FQNNGV. The CDR3 is CASRSVLGAGRTYGYTF. The DNA of the CDR3 is TGTGCCAGCAGAAGCGTGTTAGGGGCAGGCCGGACCTATGGCTACACCTTC. The variable domain in full, with the rest retrieved from reference TRBV11-2 and TRBJ1-2, is EAGVAQSPRYKIIEKRQSVAFWCNPISGHATLYWYQQILGQGPKLLIQFQNNGVVDDSQLPKDRFSAERLKGVDSTLKIQPAKLEDSAVYLCASRSVLGAGRTYGYTFGSGTRLTVV.

This rearrangement joins TRBV29-1 to TRBJ2-7; D might be TRBD2 (5 bases). The length of the CDR3 is 14 residues. With 5 bases removed from V and 0 bases from J, the gap between germline ends came to 14 bases. CDR1 and CDR2 (germline): SQVTM, ANQGSEA. CDR3 protein: CSVRAPTSSYEQYF. DNA of the CDR3: TGCAGCGTTAGGGCACCAACTAGCTCCTACGAGCAGTACTTC.

The chain links TRBV27 to TRBJ1-5; 8 positions agree with TRBD1. CDR1 is MNHEY and CDR2 is SMNVEV in the germline V gene (reference sequence). This CDR3 has 15 residues. V dropped 6 bases and J dropped 0; count of bases not matched to a gene: 4. The CDR3 nucleotides are TGTGCCAGCAGAACAGGGGGGTATAGCAATCAGCCCCAGCATTTT. Amino acid sequence: CASRTGGYSNQPQHF.

The rearrangement uses TRBV5-1 and TRBJ2-6; no clear D. Trimming removed 0 bases at V and 2 bases at J, with 6 bases between. The CDR3 consists of 15 residues. Looked up from germline, CDR1 is SGHRS and CDR2 is YFSETQ. The CDR3 sequence is CASSLASPGANVLTF. The CDR3 DNA reads as TGCGCCAGCAGCTTGGCCTCCCCTGGGGCCAACGTCCTGACTTTC.

The chain employs TRBV6-5 and TRBJ1-2; the D is unclear. The V gene's germline CDR1 is MNHEY and CDR2 SVGAGI. The CDR3 sequence is 14 residues long. V was pared by 6 bases and J by 4 bases, with 15 bases between. CDR3 amino acids: CASSAGLGPYGYTF. DNA for the CDR3: TGTGCCAGCAGCGCCGGACTCGGCCCCTATGGCTACACCTTC.

The chain has TRBV24-1 and TRBJ1-6, with 8 bases identical to TRBD1. Unmatched junction bases numbered 12, after V lost 4 bases and J lost 5 bases. The CDR3 is made up of 18 amino acids. CDR1 and CDR2 from the germline V gene are KGHDR and SFDVKD. The CDR3 sequence is CATSETGEVGSDNSPLHF. CDR3 coding DNA: TGTGCCACCAGTGAGACAGGGGAAGTGGGGAGTGATAATTCACCCCTCCACTTT.

This clone showed up just once. The chain recombines TRBV12-5 with TRBJ1-2; perhaps TRBD1 as D (5 bases). V lost 2 bases to trimming and J lost 4 bases, with 14 bases between them. In germline, CDR1 is LGHNT, CDR2 FRNRAP. The CDR3 contains 15 residues. CDR3 in amino acids: CASGLTGHRGYGYTF. CDR3 in DNA: TGTGCTAGTGGTTTGACAGGCCACCGCGGCTATGGCTACACCTTC.

This chain uses TRBV6-2 or TRBV6-3 with TRBJ2-7, with 9 bases identical to TRBD1. Germline CDR1 MNHEY, CDR2 SVGEGT. Losses at the gene ends were 2 bases for V and 7 bases for J; bases not matched to a gene: 21. CDR3 length: 19 residues. The CDR3 DNA sequence: TGTGCCAGCAGTTACGACGGGACAGGGAGGTCCAGGGACCCTACAGAGCAGTACTTC. It specifies CASSYDGTGRSRDPTEQYF.

The gene calls are TRBV7-2 and TRBJ1-1; the D gene is possibly TRBD1 (5 bases). Looked up from germline, CDR1 is SGHTA and CDR2 is FQGNSA. The CDR3 runs 15 residues. Between the trimmed V and J ends, which lost 3 bases and 2 bases, there was a span of 13 bases. The CDR3 region has the DNA TGTGCCAGCAGCTTGAACCTTAGGGGAAACACTGAAGCTTTCTTT. It specifies CASSLNLRGNTEAFF.

J is TRBJ2-5 and V is TRBV6-5; 7 positions match TRBD2. Germline assignment: CDR1 MNHEY and CDR2 SVGAGI. The CDR3 loop spans 16 amino acids. Unmatched junction bases numbered 13, after V lost 2 bases and J lost 7 bases. The CDR3 nucleotides are TGTGCCAGCAGTTACAGGGCGGGAGACCGGGAAGGGACCCAGTACTTC. Translating gives CASSYRAGDREGTQYF.